Detailed here is one T cell receptor (beta chain). Its antigen remains unidentified. Both 60 Vbeta primers and 13 Jbeta primers went into the PCR. Using immunoSEQ multiplex PCR, the repertoire was profiled, and TCRdb retains in-frame clones only, with some absent. The data show about 160,000 clones, with roughly 80% seen just once and 6.3% held by the top ten. This sample is part of a study of cytomegalovirus exposure and HLA in healthy donors. Per germline, CDR1 SGHTA and CDR2 FQGTGA. The J segment lost 7 bases and the V segment lost 5 bases, leaving 8 bases of the junction unmatched. This CDR3 has 16 amino acids. The study, taken as a whole, reports: Only CMV serostatus was available as immune exposure information. A later analysis associated 15,000 or so TCR beta sequences with HLA alleles at a 0.05 false discovery rate.

The sample comprised PBMCs. The genes are TRBV7-3 and TRBJ2-2; 12 positions agree with TRBD2. This receptor was identified in a male donor in good health and CMV-seropositive. The CDR3 sequence is CASSPGLAGLHGELFF. CDR3 nucleotides: TGTGCCAGCAGCCCGGGACTAGCGGGCCTGCACGGGGAGCTGTTTTTT.